The 16 T cell receptor beta chains below come from one sample, sequenced in a study of blood T cell repertoires in COVID-19. The assay was immunoSEQ multiplex PCR, and TCRdb's table has in-frame clones only and misses some. The sample includes 83,000 or so clones, 60% to 85% seen only once; the top ten take around a tenth. The specimen was peripheral blood. The receptors were gathered from a woman older than 75 with acute or convalescent COVID-19.

The V and J genes are TRBV10-2 and TRBJ1-1, with D perhaps TRBD1 (6 bases). The CDR3 runs 13 residues. The V end was cut by 2 bases, the J end by 8 bases, with 12 bases between. Germline V lookup: CDR1 WSHSY, CDR2 SAAADI. CDR3 protein: CASSEQGPSEAFF. In DNA, the CDR3 is TGCGCCAGCAGTGAGCAGGGGCCGAGCGAAGCTTTCTTT.

V gene TRBV12-3 or TRBV12-4 combines with J gene TRBJ2-7; D is uncertain. The CDR3 covers 12 residues. The germline V and J ends were trimmed by 6 bases and 3 bases, with 9 bases remaining between them. The CDR3 here is CASSLIVYEQYF. CDR3 bases: TGTGCCAGCAGCCTTATCGTCTACGAGCAGTACTTC.

The chain is built from TRBV7-6 and TRBJ1-3, with D possibly matching TRBD1 (5 bases). V was trimmed by 2 bases and J by 0 bases, leaving 17 bases between them. CDR3 length: 18 residues. Germline V gene lookup returns CDR1 SGHVS and CDR2 FNYEAQ. The CDR3 sequence: CASSLIPRQSSSGNTIYF. The DNA of the CDR3 is TGTGCCAGCAGCTTAATCCCGCGACAGTCCAGCTCTGGAAACACCATATATTTT.

This chain links TRBV5-1 with TRBJ2-1; D is perhaps TRBD2 (5 bases). V dropped 0 bases and J dropped 10 bases, with 11 bases sitting between them. The CDR3 covers 13 residues. Germline CDR1 and CDR2: SGHRS and YFSETQ. The DNA for the CDR3 is TGCGCCAGCAGCTTGGTCGACGGGGTGGAGCAGTTCTTC. Protein: CASSLVDGVEQFF.

This chain uses TRBV5-1 with TRBJ2-1; 10 nucleotides line up with TRBD2. Germline CDR1 and CDR2: SGHRS and YFSETQ. The V gene end was trimmed by 7 bases and the J gene end by 2 bases; junction bases not matched to a gene: 6. The CDR3 runs to 15 residues. The CDR3 reads CASYPTSGAYNEQFF. The CDR3, as DNA: TGCGCCAGCTACCCCACTAGCGGGGCCTACAATGAGCAGTTCTTC.

This chain links TRBV3-1 (or the pseudogene TRBV3-2) with TRBJ1-3; the match to TRBD1 covers 8 bases. The V segment lost 3 bases and the J segment 3 bases; nucleotides outside the gene matches: 4. Germline V gene lookup returns CDR1 LGHDT and CDR2 YNNKEL (reference sequence). CDR3 length: 15 residues. Written as DNA, the CDR3 is TGTGCCAGCAGCCACACAGGACAGGGTGGAAACACCATATATTTT. Translated, it gives CASSHTGQGGNTIYF.

The gene calls are TRBV5-1 and TRBJ2-6; D might be TRBD2 (6 bases). The CDR3 is 14 residues long. Germline V gives CDR1 SGHRS, CDR2 YFSETQ. V shed 3 bases and J shed 2 bases, with 6 bases lying between them. The chain's CDR3 is CASSWGAGANVLTF. The CDR3 nucleotides read TGCGCCAGCAGCTGGGGGGCTGGGGCCAACGTCCTGACTTTC.

In this sample, this clone turned up a few times. A junction boundary mismatches the germline segment, possibly from a read error. The chain combines TRBV7-7 with TRBJ2-3, with 9 bases that match TRBD2. CDR3 size: 16 residues. The V gene's germline CDR1 is SSHAT and CDR2 FNYEAQ (reference sequence). The CDR3 coding sequence is TGTGCTAGCAGCTTAGGATCTAGCGGGGCCACAGATACGCAGTATTTT. Translation gives CASSLGSSGATDTQYF.

The chain is built from TRBV6-1 and TRBJ2-5; 9 bases fit TRBD1. CDR1 MNHNS and CDR2 SASEGT come from the germline V gene. V gave up 4 bases and J gave up 5 bases; unmatched junction bases: 11. The CDR3 spans 16 residues. CDR3 region: CASSARIQGAGETQYF. CDR3 DNA sequence: TGTGCCAGCAGTGCCCGGATACAGGGGGCGGGGGAGACCCAGTACTTC.

The chain carries TRBV2 and TRBJ1-1; TRBD1 matches 7 bases. The germline V gene has CDR1 SNHLY and CDR2 FYNNEI. This CDR3 spans 14 amino acids. V lost 8 bases to trimming and J lost 5 bases; unmatched junction nucleotides: 11. For the CDR3, the DNA is TGTGCCAGCCGGGAACAGGGGAGAGGGACTGAAGCTTTCTTT. Amino acid sequence: CASREQGRGTEAFF.

This rearrangement joins TRBV19 to TRBJ1-2; 8 bases agree with TRBD1. V gave up 4 bases and J gave up 8 bases; unmatched junction bases: 12. This CDR3 has 15 amino acids. Germline loops: CDR1 LNHDA, CDR2 SQIVND (reference sequence). The CDR3 region has the DNA TGTGCCAGTAGTACAAAATCAGGGGGCGCCTGGGGCTACACCTTC. It codes for CASSTKSGGAWGYTF.

The chain links TRBV7-2 to TRBJ1-2; tentatively, D is TRBD1 (6 bases). V lost 4 bases, J lost 5 bases, and 20 bases lay in between. Germline V gene lookup returns CDR1 SGHTA and CDR2 FQGNSA. This CDR3 region has 16 residues. This CDR3 is CASSSLQGRPGYGYTF. For the CDR3, the DNA is TGTGCCAGCAGCTCGCTGCAGGGGCGTCCGGGGTATGGCTACACCTTC.

The chain combines TRBV5-4 with TRBJ2-1, with 10 bases identical to TRBD2. Germline trimming cut 4 bases from V and 3 bases from J; bases unmatched to any gene: 4. The germline V gene has CDR1 SGHNT and CDR2 YYREEE (reference sequence). CDR3 size: 15 residues. The CDR3 bases are TGTGCCAGCAGCATAGCGGGAGGAGTCTACAATGAGCAGTTCTTC. Protein: CASSIAGGVYNEQFF.

This clone was seen a few times. This chain links TRBV3-1 (or the pseudogene TRBV3-2) with TRBJ1-2, with D hard to call. Germline V gene sequence: CDR1 LGHDT, CDR2 YNNKEL (reference sequence). The CDR3 contains 15 residues. The V end lost 0 bases, the J end lost 2 bases, and 10 bases lay between the germline ends. The CDR3 here is CASSQEAGNNYGYTF. Written as DNA, the CDR3 is TGTGCCAGCAGCCAAGAGGCGGGAAACAACTATGGCTACACCTTC.

The V gene is TRBV9, the J gene TRBJ1-2; 9 nucleotides agree with TRBD1. The V gene's germline CDR1 is SGDLS and CDR2 YYNGEE. This CDR3 has 13 residues. V trimming: 2 bases; J trimming: 8 bases; junction bases outside the gene matches: 4. The CDR3 region has the DNA TGTGCCAGCAGCGTTCGGGACAGGGAAGGCTACACCTTC. Protein product: CASSVRDREGYTF.

This clone was seen once. The rearrangement uses TRBV6-2 or TRBV6-3 and TRBJ1-1; 7 nucleotides match TRBD1. This CDR3 region has 16 residues. Germline loops: CDR1 MNHEY, CDR2 SVGEGT. Trimming at V came to 2 bases and at J to 0 bases, leaving 6 bases not matched to a gene. The CDR3 spells CASSYTRTGLNTEAFF. As DNA, the CDR3 is TGTGCCAGCAGTTACACTCGGACAGGCTTGAACACTGAAGCTTTCTTT.